This T cell receptor beta chain was identified in a study of CD8+ T cells in alopecia areata. Whole-study findings and limits: More clonal than normal scalp was lesional scalp, particularly alopecia totalis/universalis. Links between baseline CD8+ expansion and response need larger treated cohorts. Clonality in the scalp and expanded CD8+ clones ranked among the top 100 were significantly decreased by tofacitinib.

This CDR3 is built from 13 residues. The germline gives CDR1 SQVTM, CDR2 ANQGSEA. Trimming removed 2 bases from V and 7 bases from J; junction bases left unmatched: 6. In regard to this clone: The target antigen is unknown.

This sample's treatment: oral pan-JAK inhibitor, 5-10 mg twice daily. It was cDNA, reverse transcribed from extracted RNA, that served as the sequencing template. Profiled with immunoSEQ multiplex PCR; TCRdb holds only in-frame clones, not every one. Of 120,000 or so clones listed, 61% are singletons. The genes are TRBV29-1 and TRBJ2-7; 9 nucleotides agree with TRBD1. Sequences were derived from CD4+ T cells sorted from blood, sampled at week 4, from a patient treated with tofacitinib. This sequence originates from a human donor with alopecia areata. In nucleotides, the CDR3 is TGCAGCGTTGAAAACAGGGGGCGGGGAGAGCAGTACTTC. It specifies CSVENRGRGEQYF.